These 7 T cell receptor beta chains were sequenced from one sample in a study of T-cell reconstitution after alpha-beta-depleted transplantation in children (dated by TCRdb to about 2016). The paper as a whole reports these results and caveats: The frequencies of hyperexpanded clones fell over the following months, and after one year, T-cell counts and TCRbeta diversity were mostly attributed to newly produced T cells.

Antigen specificity for these receptors is unknown. Sample treatment or condition, as interpreted from the label and publication: allogeneic hematopoietic cell transplantation with graft depleted of TCRalphabeta T cells and CD19 B cells. Library construction relied on PCR. Sequencing was performed on an Illumina HiSeq 2500. Molecular barcoding was employed in the preparation of TCR libraries, with unique molecular identifiers being used to normalize TCRbeta repertoire quantification. TCRdb handled the public reads itself, with Q25 trimming in fastp and clone calling in MiXCR, and kept productive beta chains. Entries that share a CDR3 protein sequence are merged under the most common genes and DNA. The sample table shows 250,000 to 300,000 distinct CDR3 sequences, and around 7.1% are seen once. The ten largest account for approximately 8.6% of the sample. The starting material was peripheral blood, obtained 360 days after TCRalphabeta/CD19-depleted stem cell transplant. Receptors were obtained from a female patient aged 2-15 years who had a stem cell transplant for Fanconi anemia, so the T cells may come from the graft donor.

In this sample, this clonotype turned up many times. The rearrangement joins TRBV7-2 to TRBJ2-3; D not certain. CDR3 length equals 13 residues. The V and J ends lost 2 bases and 1 base respectively, with 4 bases between them. Germline assignment: CDR1 SGHTA and CDR2 FQGNSA. Here the CDR3 DNA reads TGTGCCAGCAGCTTATGGGGCACAGATACGCAGTATTTT. The encoded protein is CASSLWGTDTQYF.

This clonotype was seen ten or more times. This chain joins TRBV6-1 and TRBJ2-1, with 7 bases matching TRBD2. V was clipped by 2 bases and J by 8 bases; unmatched bases: 15. Germline CDR1 MNHNS, CDR2 SASEGT. This CDR3 region has 17 residues. The CDR3 protein is CASSERDTGGLGDEQFF. The CDR3 nucleotides are TGTGCCAGCAGTGAACGGGATACGGGAGGTCTGGGGGATGAGCAGTTCTTC.

There are many counts of this clonotype. This chain joins TRBV10-3 and TRBJ2-1; tentatively, D is TRBD2 (5 bases). The CDR3 has 14 residues. Per germline, CDR1 ENHRY and CDR2 SYGVKD. The V end lost 2 bases, the J end lost 7 bases, and 12 bases lay between the germline ends. CDR3 in DNA: TGTGCCATCAGTGAGGACGGGGTACAGAATGAGCAGTTCTTC. Amino acids: CAISEDGVQNEQFF.

This clonotype has ten or more counts. CDR3 bases: TGCGCCAGCAGCTCCGTGGTTTCTGGGGCCAACGTCCTGACTTTC. This translates into CASSSVVSGANVLTF. V is TRBV5-1 and J is TRBJ2-6; D is unresolved. Trimming removed 3 bases at V and 1 base at J, with 8 bases between. Germline V gene sequence: CDR1 SGHRS, CDR2 YFSETQ. This CDR3 spans 15 amino acids.

This clonotype appeared many times. V gene TRBV10-3 combines with J gene TRBJ2-3; 10 bases map to TRBD2. The CDR3 consists of 13 residues. The germline V gene has CDR1 ENHRY and CDR2 SYGVKD. The V gene end was trimmed by 7 bases and the J gene end by 3 bases; junction bases not matched to a gene: 1. Written as DNA, the CDR3 is TGTGCCATCAAACTAGCGGGAACAGATACGCAGTATTTT. Translation: CAIKLAGTDTQYF.

The chain links TRBV20-1 to TRBJ2-7; D ambiguous. Germline V gene lookup returns CDR1 DFQATT and CDR2 SNEGSKA (reference sequence). The CDR3 extends over 12 amino acids. V lost 0 bases and J lost 6, with 9 bases in between. The CDR3 loop is CSAREDAVEQYV. The CDR3 DNA reads as TGCAGTGCTAGAGAGGACGCTGTCGAGCAGTACGTC.

There are many counts of this clonotype. The chain is built from TRBV12-3 or TRBV12-4 and TRBJ1-1, with a weak D call TRBD1 (5 bases). The length of the CDR3 is 15 residues. V shed 7 bases and J shed 2 bases, with 17 bases lying between them. This chain's CDR3 is CASNPWGRVNTEAFF. CDR3 nucleotides: TGTGCCAGCAACCCATGGGGCAGGGTTAACACTGAAGCTTTCTTT.